A selection of T cell receptor beta chains follows, all from one sample in a study of cytomegalovirus exposure and HLA in healthy donors. The repertoire was sequenced with immunoSEQ multiplex PCR; TCRdb's copy has only in-frame clones and lacks some. Among around 180,000 clones, over 60% were seen once, and the ten largest hold 1.5%. Sequencing input: PBMCs. The receptors originated from a girl aged 10 to 17 in good health and CMV-seronegative. The CDR3 runs from the conserved cysteine through the conserved F or W. D genes are given only for firm matches. Size tells how often a clone was seen (once, few, many) or the class of an expanded clone, and some rows leave it out.

size: -; J: TRBJ2-2; V: TRBV5-1; D: -; DNA: TGCGCCAGCAGCTTACAGGGTACCGGGGAGCTGTTTTTT; CDR3: CASSLQGTGELFF
size: -; J: TRBJ2-5; V: TRBV7-9; D: -; DNA: TGTGCCAGCAGCTTAGCGAGACTAATGGGGACCCAGTACTTC; CDR3: CASSLARLMGTQYF
size: -; J: TRBJ1-2; V: TRBV27; D: -; DNA: TGTGCCAGCAAACCACTACAGGGCTATGGCTACACCTTC; CDR3: CASKPLQGYGYTF
size: few; J: TRBJ2-3; V: TRBV6-4; D: -; DNA: TGTGCCAGCAGTGACTCGGACTCTGTCACAGATACGCAGTATTTT; CDR3: CASSDSDSVTDTQYF
size: -; J: TRBJ1-4; V: TRBV7-7; D: -; DNA: TGTGCTAGCAGCGCGTCGAGTGCAACTAATGAAAAACTGTTTTTT; CDR3: CASSASSATNEKLFF
size: few; J: TRBJ2-7; V: TRBV11-2; D: -; DNA: TGTGCCAGTAAGGGGGGGGCTTTCGAGCAGTACTTC; CDR3: CASKGGAFEQYF
size: -; J: TRBJ1-1; V: TRBV7-9; D: -; DNA: TGTGCCAGCAGCCAGGGTCGAGTCACTGAAGCTTTCTTT; CDR3: CASSQGRVTEAFF
size: once; J: TRBJ2-3; V: TRBV13; D: TRBD1; DNA: TGTGCCAGCAGCCTCAGAGGGGGCCGCACAGATACGCAGTATTTT; CDR3: CASSLRGGRTDTQYF
size: -; J: TRBJ2-3; V: TRBV9; D: -; DNA: TGTGCCAGCAGCGTATCCGGACTGGATACGCAGTATTTT; CDR3: CASSVSGLDTQYF
size: -; J: TRBJ1-2; V: TRBV6-1; D: -; DNA: TGTGCCAGCAGTTTCAGGACAGCTAACTATGGCTACACCTTC; CDR3: CASSFRTANYGYTF
size: -; J: TRBJ1-5; V: TRBV7-9; D: TRBD1; DNA: TGTGCCAGCAGCTTAGAGGGGGCGGGCAATCAGCCCCAGCATTTT; CDR3: CASSLEGAGNQPQHF
size: once; J: TRBJ2-7; V: TRBV6-5; D: -; DNA: TGTGCCAGCAGCGGAGGGACGCTTGGGCCCTACGAGCAGTACTTC; CDR3: CASSGGTLGPYEQYF
size: -; J: TRBJ2-1; V: TRBV25-1; D: -; DNA: TGTGCCAGCAGTTCGGATGCGGGGCCATCCTACAATGAGCAGTTCTTC; CDR3: CASSSDAGPSYNEQFF
size: -; J: TRBJ1-6; V: TRBV27; D: -; DNA: TGTGCCAGCAGTTTATCGAGGATGGGTCTTAATTCACCCCTCCACTTT; CDR3: CASSLSRMGLNSPLHF
size: -; J: TRBJ2-7; V: TRBV7-8; D: -; DNA: TGTGCCAGCAGGTGGGGGGTGGGCTACGAGCAGTACTTC; CDR3: CASRWGVGYEQYF
size: -; J: TRBJ1-6; V: TRBV15; D: -; DNA: TGTGCCACCAGCAGAGTCGGGGACTACAATTCACCCCTCCACTTT; CDR3: CATSRVGDYNSPLHF
size: -; J: TRBJ2-2; V: TRBV19; D: TRBD2; DNA: TGTGCCAGTAGTCTGGGACTAGCTCCTGTTACCGGGGAGCTGTTTTTT; CDR3: CASSLGLAPVTGELFF
size: -; J: TRBJ1-4; V: TRBV19; D: TRBD1; DNA: TGTGCCAGCCTACAGGGGGCGCCGGAAAAACTGTTTTTT; CDR3: CASLQGAPEKLFF
size: once; J: TRBJ1-1; V: TRBV15; D: -; DNA: TGTGCCACGACCCGGGACATGGGAAGGGAAGCTTTCTTT; CDR3: CATTRDMGREAFF
size: -; J: TRBJ2-4; V: TRBV18; D: -; DNA: TGTGCCAGCTCACCACGGGCGCGGCAGGACACACAGTACTTC; CDR3: CASSPRARQDTQYF
size: few; J: TRBJ2-5; V: TRBV5-1; D: -; DNA: TGCGCCAGCAGCCCCATACCGGGACAAGAGACCCAGTACTTC; CDR3: CASSPIPGQETQYF
size: -; J: TRBJ1-1; V: TRBV7-9; D: -; DNA: TGTGCCAGCAGCCCAGGACACAGCGACCGTGAAGCTTTCTTT; CDR3: CASSPGHSDREAFF
size: -; J: TRBJ2-7; V: TRBV9; D: -; DNA: TGTGCCAGCAGCGTAGGGGACGGGGGCTACGAGCAGTACTTC; CDR3: CASSVGDGGYEQYF
size: -; J: TRBJ2-3; V: TRBV5-1; D: TRBD1; DNA: TGCGCCAGCAGCGCCGGACAGGGGCCGGGCACAGATACGCAGTATTTT; CDR3: CASSAGQGPGTDTQYF
size: -; J: TRBJ1-2; V: TRBV5-4; D: TRBD1; DNA: TGTGCCAGCAGCAATAAAGGACAGGGTGACGGCTACACCTTC; CDR3: CASSNKGQGDGYTF